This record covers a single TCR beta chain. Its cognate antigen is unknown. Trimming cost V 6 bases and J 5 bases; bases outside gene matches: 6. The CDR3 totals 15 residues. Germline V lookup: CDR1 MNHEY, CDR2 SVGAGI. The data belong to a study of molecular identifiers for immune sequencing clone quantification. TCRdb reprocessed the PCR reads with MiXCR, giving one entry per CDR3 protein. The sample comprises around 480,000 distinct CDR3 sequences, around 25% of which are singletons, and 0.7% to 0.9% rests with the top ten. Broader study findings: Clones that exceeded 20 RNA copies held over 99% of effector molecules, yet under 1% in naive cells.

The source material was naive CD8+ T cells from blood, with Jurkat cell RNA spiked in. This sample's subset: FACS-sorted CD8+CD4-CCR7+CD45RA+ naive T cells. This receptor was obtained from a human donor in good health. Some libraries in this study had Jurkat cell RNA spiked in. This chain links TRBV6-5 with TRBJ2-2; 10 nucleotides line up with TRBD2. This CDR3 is CASRIVSGGTGELFF. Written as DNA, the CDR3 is TGTGCCAGCAGGATTGTTAGCGGGGGGACCGGGGAGCTGTTTTTT.